This T cell receptor (beta chain) derives from a study of TIL therapy for anti-PD-1-resistant metastatic lung cancer. About the research overall: Most patients had lung adenocarcinoma. Overall study findings and caveats: Many TIL product clones were absent from baseline tumor, suggesting clonal contraction.

The libraries were made with immunoSEQ v3. Repertoires were generated with immunoSEQ multiplex PCR, while TCRdb's copy carries only in-frame clones and drops some. Here the sample spans about 6,400 clones, around 60% being singletons. This clone turned up a few times. Its target is unknown. Time point of the sample: pre-treatment sample, taken before nivolumab and TIL therapy. Tumor tissue came from excised metastases, mostly pleural nodules or supraclavicular lymph nodes. Tumors were harvested before any PD-1/PD-L1 blockade. Patients were adults with stage 4 NSCLC. Germline CDR1 is SQVTM and CDR2 is ANQGSEA. Trimming removed 5 bases from V and 5 bases from J; junction bases left unmatched: 5. The CDR3 contains 12 residues.

This material consisted of tumor tissue, taken at baseline. The TCR comes from a person between 25 and 79 years old with non-small cell lung cancer. J is TRBJ2-7 and V is TRBV29-1, with TRBD1 identical over 8 bases. CDR3 region: CSVWQGANEQYF. The CDR3, as DNA: TGCAGCGTTTGGCAGGGGGCTAACGAGCAGTACTTC.